The clone carrying this T cell receptor beta chain turned up a few times. TCRdb itself ran the 5' RACE reads through MiXCR, one entry per CDR3 protein. The table lists about 360,000 distinct CDR3 sequences, roughly an eighth of them singletons, with 22% in the top ten. The entry originates in a study of T-cell memory formation after mild COVID-19. Germline values: CDR1 SGHRS, CDR2 YFSETQ. The ends were cut back, 0 bases at V and 7 bases at J, with 13 bases in the middle. This CDR3 has 14 amino acids. This TCR came from a man younger than 30 who had mild COVID-19 (a few samples of this study predate the infection). Cell type and time point are not known. Sequencing input: PBMCs or a T cell subset sorted from them (not recorded which). The rearrangement links TRBV5-1 to TRBJ1-1; D is possibly TRBD1 (5 bases). CDR3 in amino acids: CASSLGRGDGEAFF. For the CDR3, the DNA is TGCGCCAGCAGCTTGGGGAGAGGGGACGGTGAAGCTTTCTTT. The entire variable domain, with the rest obtained from reference TRBV5-1 and TRBJ1-1, is as follows: KAGVTQTPRYLIKTRGQQVTLSCSPISGHRSVSWYQQTPGQGLQFLFEYFSETQRNKGNFPGRFSGRQFSNSRSEMNVSTLELGDSALYLCASSLGRGDGEAFFGQGTRLTVV.